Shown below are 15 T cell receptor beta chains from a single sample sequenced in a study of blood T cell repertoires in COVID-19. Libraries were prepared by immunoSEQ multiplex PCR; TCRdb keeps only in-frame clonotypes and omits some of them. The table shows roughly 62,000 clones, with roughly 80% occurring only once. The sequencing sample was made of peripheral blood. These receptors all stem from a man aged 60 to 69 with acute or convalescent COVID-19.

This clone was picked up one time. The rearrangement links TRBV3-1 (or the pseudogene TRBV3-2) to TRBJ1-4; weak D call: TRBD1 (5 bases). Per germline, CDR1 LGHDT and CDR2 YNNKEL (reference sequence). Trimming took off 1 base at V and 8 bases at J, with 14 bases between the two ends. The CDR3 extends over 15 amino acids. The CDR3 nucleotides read TGTGCCAGCAGCCAAGCAGCGGGGGTAGGGGAAAAACTGTTTTTT. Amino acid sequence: CASSQAAGVGEKLFF.

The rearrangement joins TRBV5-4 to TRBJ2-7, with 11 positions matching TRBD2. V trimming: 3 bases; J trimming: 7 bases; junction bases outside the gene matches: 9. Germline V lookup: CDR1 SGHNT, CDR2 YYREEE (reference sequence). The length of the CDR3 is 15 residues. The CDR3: CASSSLTSGMGEQYF. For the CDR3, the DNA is TGTGCCAGCAGCTCCCTGACTAGCGGGATGGGAGAGCAGTACTTC.

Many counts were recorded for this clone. This CDR3 is CASSPPEWRGRWEQYF. Written as DNA, the CDR3 is TGTGCCAGCTCACCACCAGAGTGGCGCGGCCGGTGGGAGCAGTACTTC. V usage is TRBV18 and J usage is TRBJ2-7; no clear D gene. The germline V gene encodes CDR1 KGHSH and CDR2 LQKENI. CDR3 size: 16 residues. Trimming took 0 bases from V and 7 from J, leaving 19 bases between them.

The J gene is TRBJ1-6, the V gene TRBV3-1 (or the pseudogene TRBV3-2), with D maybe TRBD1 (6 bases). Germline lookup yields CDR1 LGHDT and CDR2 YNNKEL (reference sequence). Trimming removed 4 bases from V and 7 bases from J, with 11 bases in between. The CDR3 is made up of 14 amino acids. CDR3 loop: CASSPKGQNSPLHF. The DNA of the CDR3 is TGTGCCAGCAGCCCGAAGGGACAAAATTCACCCCTCCACTTT.

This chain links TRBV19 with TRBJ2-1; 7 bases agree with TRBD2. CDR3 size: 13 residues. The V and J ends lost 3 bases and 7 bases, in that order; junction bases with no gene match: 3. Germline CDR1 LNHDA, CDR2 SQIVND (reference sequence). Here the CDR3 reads CASSMVGRNEQFF. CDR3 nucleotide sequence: TGTGCCAGTAGTATGGTCGGGAGGAATGAGCAGTTCTTC.

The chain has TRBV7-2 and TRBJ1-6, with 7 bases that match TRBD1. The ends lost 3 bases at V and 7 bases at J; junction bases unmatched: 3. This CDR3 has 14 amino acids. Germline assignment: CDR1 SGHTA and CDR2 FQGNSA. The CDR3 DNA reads TGTGCCAGCAGCTTGGGACAGCTAAATTCACCCCTCCACTTT. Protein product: CASSLGQLNSPLHF. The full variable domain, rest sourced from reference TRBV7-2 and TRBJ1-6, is GAGVSQSPSNKVTEKGKDVELRCDPISGHTALYWYRQSLGQGLEFLIYFQGNSAPDKSGLPSDRFSAERTGGSVSTLTIQRTQQEDSAVYLCASSLGQLNSPLHFGNGTRLTVT.

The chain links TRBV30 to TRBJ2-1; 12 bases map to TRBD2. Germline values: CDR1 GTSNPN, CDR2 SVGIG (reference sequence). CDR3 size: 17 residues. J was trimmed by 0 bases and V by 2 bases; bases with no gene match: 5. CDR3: CAWSTWTSGNSYNEQFF. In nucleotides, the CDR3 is TGTGCCTGGAGTACCTGGACTAGCGGGAACTCCTACAATGAGCAGTTCTTC.

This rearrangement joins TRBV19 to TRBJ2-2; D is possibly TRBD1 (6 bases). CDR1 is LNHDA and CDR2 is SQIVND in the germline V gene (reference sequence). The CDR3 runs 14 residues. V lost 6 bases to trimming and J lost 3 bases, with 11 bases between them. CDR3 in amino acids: CASRSPGDTGELFF. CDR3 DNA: TGTGCCAGTAGGTCGCCAGGGGACACCGGGGAGCTGTTTTTT. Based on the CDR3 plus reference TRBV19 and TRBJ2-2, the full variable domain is DGGITQSPKYLFRKEGQNVTLSCEQNLNHDAMYWYRQDPGQGLRLIYYSQIVNDFQKGDIAEGYSVSREKKESFPLTVTSAQKNPTAFYLCASRSPGDTGELFFGEGSRLTVL.

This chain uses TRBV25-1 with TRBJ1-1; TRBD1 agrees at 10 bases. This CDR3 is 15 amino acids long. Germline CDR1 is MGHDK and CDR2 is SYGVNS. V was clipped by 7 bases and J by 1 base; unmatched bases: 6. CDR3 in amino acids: CASKGQGGWNTEAFF. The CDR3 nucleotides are TGTGCCAGCAAAGGACAGGGGGGCTGGAACACTGAAGCTTTCTTT.

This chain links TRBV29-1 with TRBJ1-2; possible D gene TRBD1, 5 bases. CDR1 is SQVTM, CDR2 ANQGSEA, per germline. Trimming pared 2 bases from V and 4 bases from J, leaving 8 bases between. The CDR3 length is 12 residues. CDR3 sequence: CSVELGRYGYTF. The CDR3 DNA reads TGCAGCGTTGAACTGGGGCGCTATGGCTACACCTTC. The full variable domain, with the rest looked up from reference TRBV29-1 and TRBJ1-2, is SAVISQKPSRDICQRGTSLTIQCQVDSQVTMMFWYRQQPGQSLTLIATANQGSEATYESGFVIDKFPISRPNLTFSTLTVSNMSPEDSSIYLCSVELGRYGYTFGSGTRLTVV.

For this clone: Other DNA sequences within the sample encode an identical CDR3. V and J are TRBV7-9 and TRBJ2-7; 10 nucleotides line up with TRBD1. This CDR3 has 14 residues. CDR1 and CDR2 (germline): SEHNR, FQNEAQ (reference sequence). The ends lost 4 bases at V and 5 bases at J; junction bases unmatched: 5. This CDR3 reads CASSWGQGRNEQYF. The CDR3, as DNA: TGTGCCAGCAGCTGGGGACAGGGGAGGAACGAGCAGTACTTC.

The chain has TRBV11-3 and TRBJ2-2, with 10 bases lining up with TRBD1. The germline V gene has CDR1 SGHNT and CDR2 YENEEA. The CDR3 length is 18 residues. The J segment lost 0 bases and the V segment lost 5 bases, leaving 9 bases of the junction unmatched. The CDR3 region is CASSERLGTGANTGELFF. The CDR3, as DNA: TGTGCCAGCAGCGAACGACTAGGGACAGGGGCGAACACCGGGGAGCTGTTTTTT.

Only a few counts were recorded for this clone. CDR3 residues: CASSLVRGGTGELFF. The CDR3 DNA reads as TGTGCCAGCAGTTTAGTTCGGGGGGGCACCGGGGAGCTGTTTTTT. V gene TRBV28 combines with J gene TRBJ2-2, with TRBD2 identical over 8 bases. From germline, CDR1 is MDHEN and CDR2 SYDVKM. The CDR3 totals 15 residues. V gave up 2 bases and J gave up 4 bases; unmatched junction bases: 3.

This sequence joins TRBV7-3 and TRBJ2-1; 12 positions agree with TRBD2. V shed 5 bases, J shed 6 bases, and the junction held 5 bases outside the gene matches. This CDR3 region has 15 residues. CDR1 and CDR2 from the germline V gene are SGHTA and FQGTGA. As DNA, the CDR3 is TGTGCCAGCAGCCCCACTAGCGGGAGGATCAATGAGCAGTTCTTC. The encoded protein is CASSPTSGRINEQFF.

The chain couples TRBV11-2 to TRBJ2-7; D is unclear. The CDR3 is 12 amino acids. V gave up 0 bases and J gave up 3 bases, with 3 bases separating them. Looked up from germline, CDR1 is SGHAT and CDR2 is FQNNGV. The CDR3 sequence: CASSLDHYEQYF. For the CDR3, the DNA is TGTGCCAGCAGCTTAGATCACTACGAGCAGTACTTC.